Described below is a single T cell receptor beta chain sequence and its context. Antigen: not known. V lost 2 bases, J lost 4 bases, and 5 bases stayed unmatched. Germline V CDR1 and CDR2: SGHNT, YENEEA. The CDR3 has 17 amino acids. Samples came from healthy bone marrow donors. This record comes from a study of cytomegalovirus exposure and HLA in healthy donors. Overall study context: Some 85 million unique TCRs from HLA-typed donors were held in an early data release. The study's findings and limits: In a later analysis, donors in an Asian-associated ancestry cluster reportedly had fewer N-insertions in productive TCRs than the cohort mean.

PCR amplification relied on 60 Vbeta primers (plus 13 Jbeta primers). TCRdb's table, derived via immunoSEQ multiplex PCR, lists solely in-frame clones and lacks some. The sample has some 190,000 clones; 65% to 80% are singletons. The sequencing input was PBMCs. V usage is TRBV11-3 and J usage is TRBJ2-3; 14 bases fit TRBD2. The source of this sequence is a woman under 40 in good health and CMV-seropositive. The CDR3: CASSLRLAGGQADTQYF. DNA for the CDR3: TGTGCCAGCAGCTTACGACTAGCGGGGGGGCAAGCAGATACGCAGTATTTT.